What follows is one T cell receptor beta chain and its context. Its antigen remains unidentified. A roughly 10-day culture period preceded the isolation of CD4+ T cells. This person's SARS-CoV-2 infection, confirmed by PCR, occurred between March and December 2020. Participants each got two BNT162b2 or mRNA-1273 vaccine doses. At days 3 and 7, half of the medium was exchanged for IL-2 medium. This sample was included in a study of vaccination effects on CD4 cells after COVID-19. Study-level points and caveats: New vaccine-induced clones dominated post-vaccine spike-reactive clones in convalescents.

TCRdb's table, derived via immunoSEQ multiplex PCR, lists solely in-frame clones and lacks some. The sample lists roughly 35,000 clones, about 75% seen once, with under 8% in the top ten. CDR3 length equals 13 residues. Germline CDR1 reads SGHAT; CDR2 reads FQDESV (reference sequence). Trimming left V 5 bases short and J 0 bases short, with 8 bases between. This material consisted of CD4+ T cells from PBMCs cultured without peptide, taken after COVID-19 vaccination. The TCR comes from a human donor who had a prior SARS-CoV-2 infection. The gene calls are TRBV11-1 and TRBJ2-7; TRBD1 is a possible D gene (5 bases). CDR3 loop: CASSPDSSYEQYF. CDR3 coding DNA: TGTGCCAGCAGCCCCGACAGCTCCTACGAGCAGTACTTC.